The 24 T cell receptor beta chains below all came from one sample that was sequenced in a study of neurological immune-mediated disorders. TCRdb reanalysed the 5' RACE reads using MiXCR and keeps one entry per CDR3 protein. The table includes 26,000 or so distinct CDR3 sequences, around 21% detected once. Sequencing was carried out using PBMCs. The receptors shown here come from a woman aged 55-75 years in good health.

This clonotype was seen many times. The chain combines TRBV9 with TRBJ2-2; D is perhaps TRBD1 or TRBD2 (7 bases each). The germline CDR1 and CDR2 sequences are SGDLS and YYNGEE. The V and J ends lost 10 bases and 3 bases respectively, with 16 bases between them. The CDR3 has 14 amino acids. The CDR3 nucleotides read TGTGCCGCGTCCTCAGGGGGGGACACCGGGGAGCTGTTTTTT. Residues: CAASSGGDTGELFF.

This clonotype was detected ten times or more. The chain has TRBV7-2 and TRBJ2-5; 10 nucleotides match TRBD2. The ends lost 5 bases at V and 2 bases at J; junction bases unmatched: 14. Germline-derived CDR1 and CDR2 are SGHTA and FQGNSA. This CDR3 contains 18 residues. The CDR3 DNA reads TGTGCCAGCAGCCCTGTCCCTAGCGGGGGATATCGTCAAGAGACCCAGTACTTC. It is translated as CASSPVPSGGYRQETQYF.

This clonotype is labeled medium-sized. The rearrangement uses TRBV20-1 and TRBJ1-1; weak D call: TRBD1 (6 bases). The germline V gene encodes CDR1 DFQATT and CDR2 SNEGSKA (reference sequence). V lost 4 bases, J lost 1 base, and 10 bases lay in between. The CDR3 sequence is 13 residues long. Written as DNA, the CDR3 is TGCAGTGCTAACAGGGAGTCGAACACTGAAGCTTTCTTT. This codes for CSANRESNTEAFF.

This clonotype has a count of ten or more. The rearrangement uses TRBV7-9 and TRBJ1-4; D might be TRBD1 (5 bases). Germline lookup yields CDR1 SEHNR and CDR2 FQNEAQ (reference sequence). The V gene lost 1 base and the J gene lost 2 bases, with 11 bases spanning the gap. The CDR3 length is 16 residues. The CDR3 nucleotides read TGTGCCAGCAGCTTAGGACAGTTGGCGACTAATGAAAAACTGTTTTTT. Protein sequence: CASSLGQLATNEKLFF.

This clonotype is classed as medium-sized. V and J are TRBV3-1 and TRBJ1-5; D might be TRBD1 (6 bases). Germline-derived CDR1 and CDR2 are LGHDT and YNNKEL (reference sequence). V lost 4 bases to trimming and J lost 6 bases, with 13 bases between them. The CDR3 runs 14 residues. The CDR3 DNA reads TGTGCCAGCAGCCTCTCGGGGGGCGGTCAGCCCCAGCATTTT. Translated, it gives CASSLSGGGQPQHF.

The chain couples TRBV7-8 to TRBJ2-6, with a possible D match to TRBD2 (6 bases). Trimming left V 5 bases short and J 0 bases short, with 14 bases between. CDR1 SGHVS and CDR2 FQNEAQ come from the germline V gene. This CDR3 region has 17 residues. The CDR3 loop is CASSTQRVISGANVLTF. DNA for the CDR3: TGTGCCAGCAGCACCCAGCGGGTAATCTCTGGGGCCAACGTCCTGACTTTC. Full variable domain (remainder filled in from reference TRBV7-8 and TRBJ2-6): GAGVSQSPRYKVAKRGQDVALRCDPISGHVSLFWYQQALGQGPEFLTYFQNEAQLDKSGLPSDRFFAERPEGSVSTLKIQRTQQEDSAVYLCASSTQRVISGANVLTFGAGSRLTVL.

This clonotype was seen repeatedly, ten times or more. This chain connects TRBV25-1 to TRBJ2-3, with unresolved D. CDR1 and CDR2 (germline): MGHDK, SYGVNS. Between the trimmed V and J ends, which lost 4 bases and 4 bases, there was a span of 6 bases. The CDR3 contains 12 residues. CDR3 region: CASSVGADTQYF. CDR3 bases: TGTGCCAGCAGTGTGGGCGCAGATACGCAGTATTTT.

This clonotype was detected many times. CDR3 sequence (DNA): TGCAGCGTCGGGACAGGGGGTCTAGAGACCCAGTACTTC. Protein: CSVGTGGLETQYF. The chain recombines TRBV29-1 with TRBJ2-5; 11 nucleotides align to TRBD1. J was trimmed by 4 bases and V by 6 bases; bases with no gene match: 4. Per the germline V gene, CDR1 is SQVTM and CDR2 is ANQGSEA. The CDR3 covers 13 residues.

In this sample, this clonotype turned up many times. The chain uses TRBV4-3 and TRBJ2-2; perhaps D is TRBD1 or TRBD2 (5 bases each). V dropped 0 bases and J dropped 3 bases, with 11 bases sitting between them. This CDR3 is built from 16 residues. CDR1 LGHNA and CDR2 YSLEER come from the germline V gene. The CDR3 sequence is CASSQDGAGYTGELFF. The CDR3 DNA is TGCGCCAGCAGCCAAGACGGGGCAGGCTACACCGGGGAGCTGTTTTTT.

On this clonotype itself: This could be a read error, since a much larger clone is one nucleotide away. This chain connects TRBV9 to TRBJ2-1; 9 nucleotides align to TRBD2. The CDR3 runs to 17 residues. CDR1 is SGDLS, CDR2 YYNGEE, per germline. The CDR3 DNA sequence: TGTGTCAGCAGCGTAGCTCTCAGCGGGGGGCGATACAATGAGCAGTTCTTC. The encoded protein is CVSSVALSGGRYNEQFF.

Ten or more counts support this clonotype. V is TRBV7-2 and J is TRBJ2-3, with 12 bases identical to TRBD2. The CDR3 is 15 residues long. The junction had 7 bases not matched to a gene; V was cut back by 3 bases and J by 9 bases. CDR1 and CDR2 from the germline V gene are SGHTA and FQGNSA. In DNA form, the CDR3 reads TGTGCCAGCAGCTTCTGGACTAGCGGGGCAGGAACGCAGTATTTT. This translates into CASSFWTSGAGTQYF. Looking up the rest from reference TRBV7-2 and TRBJ2-3 gives the full variable domain: GAGVSQSPSNKVTEKGKDVELRCDPISGHTALYWYRQSLGQGLEFLIYFQGNSAPDKSGLPSDRFSAERTGGSVSTLTIQRTQQEDSAVYLCASSFWTSGAGTQYFGPGTRLTVL.

This clonotype showed up many times. This rearrangement joins TRBV7-9 to TRBJ2-7, with TRBD1 identical over 7 bases. CDR3 length: 14 residues. Germline V gives CDR1 SEHNR, CDR2 FQNEAQ (reference sequence). V lost 2 bases to trimming and J lost 4 bases; unmatched junction nucleotides: 5. The CDR3 spells CASSLPRDSYEQYF. CDR3 DNA: TGTGCCAGCAGCTTACCCCGGGACAGTTACGAGCAGTACTTC.

The chain links TRBV9 to TRBJ2-1; TRBD2 agrees at 11 bases. The V segment lost 4 bases and the J segment 7 bases; nucleotides outside the gene matches: 7. The CDR3 runs 15 residues. Germline CDR1 and CDR2: SGDLS and YYNGEE. The CDR3 DNA follows: TGTGCCAGCAGCAGCGTAGCGGGAGGGGAAAATGAGCAGTTCTTC. Protein: CASSSVAGGENEQFF.

This chain uses TRBV20-1 with TRBJ2-3, with TRBD1 as a possible D gene (6 bases). This CDR3 contains 15 residues. The V gene lost 3 bases and the J gene lost 2 bases, with 15 bases spanning the gap. The germline V gene has CDR1 DFQATT and CDR2 SNEGSKA (reference sequence). CDR3 protein: CSASIRQVATDTQYF. The CDR3 DNA sequence: TGCAGTGCTAGTATCCGACAGGTCGCCACAGATACGCAGTATTTT.

The table lists this clonotype with many counts. CDR3 sequence: CASTPGLVSVHEQFF. The CDR3 DNA is TGCGCCAGCACCCCGGGACTAGTGTCAGTCCATGAGCAGTTCTTC. The chain recombines TRBV5-1 with TRBJ2-1; TRBD2 matches 8 bases. CDR1 SGHRS and CDR2 YFSETQ come from the germline V gene. J gave up 8 bases and V 6 bases, and 13 bases lay outside the gene matches. CDR3 length equals 15 residues.

This clonotype was seen at least ten times. The chain has TRBV18 and TRBJ2-6, with no clear D. The length of the CDR3 is 16 residues. Germline V gene sequence: CDR1 KGHSH, CDR2 LQKENI. V was clipped by 3 bases and J by 0 bases, with 9 bases between them. The CDR3 region has the DNA TGTGCCAGCTCACCGACCTGGGACTCTGGGGCCAACGTCCTGACTTTC. Amino acid sequence: CASSPTWDSGANVLTF.

This clonotype came up many times. The rearrangement uses TRBV7-9 and TRBJ2-1; 14 bases are a match to TRBD2. In germline, CDR1 is SEHNR, CDR2 FQNEAQ (reference sequence). There are 20 residues in the CDR3. With 8 bases clipped from V and 0 bases from J, the junction kept 15 bases outside the gene matches. In DNA form, the CDR3 reads TGTGCCAGCGGGGGAAATGCCGGGACTAGCGGGGGTAGCTCCTACAATGAGCAGTTCTTC. This translates into CASGGNAGTSGGSSYNEQFF.

This clonotype has ten or more counts. The genes are TRBV20-1 and TRBJ2-2, with 8 bases lining up with TRBD1. Germline-derived CDR1 and CDR2 are DFQATT and SNEGSKA (reference sequence). This CDR3 is built from 14 residues. With 5 bases clipped from V and 1 base from J, the junction kept 3 bases outside the gene matches. The CDR3 nucleotides are TGCAGTGCTCAGGGGGCGATGAACACCGGGGAGCTGTTTTTT. It codes for CSAQGAMNTGELFF.

This clonotype occurred many times. This chain uses TRBV29-1 with TRBJ2-3; TRBD2 matches at 9 bases. V shed 7 bases and J 2 bases; nucleotides not matched to a gene: 13. CDR1 and CDR2 from the germline V gene are SQVTM and ANQGSEA. The CDR3 totals 16 residues. CDR3 loop: CSAGGAAGGSTDTQYF. In nucleotides, the CDR3 is TGCAGCGCCGGTGGTGCAGCGGGAGGCTCCACAGATACGCAGTATTTT.

This clonotype was seen ten or more times. The CDR3 sequence is CASSTTGGGNSPLHF. The CDR3 DNA sequence: TGTGCCAGCAGCACGACAGGGGGCGGGAATTCACCCCTCCACTTT. J is TRBJ1-6 and V is TRBV7-8, with TRBD1 identical over 10 bases. V trimming: 5 bases; J trimming: 7 bases; junction bases outside the gene matches: 5. The CDR3 is made up of 15 amino acids. CDR1 is SGHVS, CDR2 FQNEAQ, per germline.

There are many counts of this clonotype. The chain recombines TRBV5-1 with TRBJ2-1; 16 nucleotides align to TRBD2. The CDR3 is 17 amino acids. CDR1 and CDR2 (germline): SGHRS, YFSETQ. V lost 2 bases, J lost 6 bases, and 5 bases stayed unmatched. DNA for the CDR3: TGCGCCAGCAGCTTACCGGGACTAGCGGGAGGGCCCAATGAGCAGTTCTTC. Protein sequence: CASSLPGLAGGPNEQFF. The full variable domain, its missing parts supplied by reference TRBV5-1 and TRBJ2-1, is KAGVTQTPRYLIKTRGQQVTLSCSPISGHRSVSWYQQTPGQGLQFLFEYFSETQRNKGNFPGRFSGRQFSNSRSEMNVSTLELGDSALYLCASSLPGLAGGPNEQFFGPGTRLTVL.

This clonotype was recorded at least ten times. The V and J genes are TRBV7-9 and TRBJ1-1, with a tentative D call TRBD1 (5 bases). This CDR3 spans 15 amino acids. Germline V gene sequence: CDR1 SEHNR, CDR2 FQNEAQ (reference sequence). Trimming took off 4 bases at V and 2 bases at J, with 14 bases between the two ends. CDR3 in DNA: TGTGCCAGCAGCTCGTCCGGGACGGTAAACACTGAAGCTTTCTTT. This sequence encodes CASSSSGTVNTEAFF.

Many counts were recorded for this clonotype. The chain has TRBV21-1 and TRBJ2-1; TRBD1 was called by the table and not checked on the DNA. TRBV21-1 is a pseudogene locus. CDR3 length equals 12 residues. CDR3 sequence: CASSKWDRDPFF. The CDR3 nucleotides are TGTGCCAGCAGCAAATGGGACAGGGACCCGTTCTTC.

This clonotype has only a few counts. This sequence may be a read error, since a much larger clone differs from it by one base. The genes are TRBV4-3 and TRBJ1-1; D gene ambiguous. The germline gives CDR1 LGHNA, CDR2 YSLEER. The CDR3 is 14 amino acids. The CDR3: CAISQEEWSTEAFF. CDR3 DNA: TGCGCCATCAGCCAAGAGGAGTGGAGCACTGAAGCTTTCTTT.